This TCR beta chain was documented in a study of T cells in Graves' hyperthyroidism and ophthalmopathy. Study-wide findings and caveats: Blood also held most thyroid clonotypes expanded beyond 0.001.

For this clonotype: What it binds is not known.

The TCR beta CDR3 regions underwent amplification using RNA transcripts as the source. HTBI primers were the set used in a first-round RT-PCR of the TCR CDR3. One entry per CDR3 protein results from TCRdb running MiXCR on the multiplex PCR reads. The sample has under 750,000 distinct CDR3 sequences, around 19% seen once. Germline-derived CDR1 and CDR2 are KGHDR and SFDVKD. The CDR3 has 16 amino acids. The V segment lost 7 bases and the J segment 3 bases; nucleotides outside the gene matches: 9. The rearrangement links TRBV24-1 to TRBJ1-1; 11 bases align to TRBD1. Sequenced input: blood. The source of this sequence is a woman in her forties or fifties with Graves' hyperthyroidism that later progressed to Graves' ophthalmopathy. The chain's CDR3 is CATSTGQGDRDTEAFF. CDR3 DNA sequence: TGTGCCACCAGCACGGGACAGGGGGATCGGGACACTGAAGCTTTCTTT.